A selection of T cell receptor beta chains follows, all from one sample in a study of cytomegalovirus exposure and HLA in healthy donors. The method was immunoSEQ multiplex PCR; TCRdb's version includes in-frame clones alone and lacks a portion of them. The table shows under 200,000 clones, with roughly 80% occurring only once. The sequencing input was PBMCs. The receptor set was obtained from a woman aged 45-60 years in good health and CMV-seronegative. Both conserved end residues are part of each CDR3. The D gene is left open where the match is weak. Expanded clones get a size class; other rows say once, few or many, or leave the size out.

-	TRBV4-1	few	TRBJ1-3	TGCGCCAGCAGTAAGACGGGAGGGACTCGTGGAAACACCATATATTTT	CASSKTGGTRGNTIYF
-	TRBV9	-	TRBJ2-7	TGTGCCAGCAGCGTTACGGGATGGGACTACGAGCAGTACTTC	CASSVTGWDYEQYF
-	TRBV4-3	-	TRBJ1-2	TGCGCCAGCAGCCAAGAAGCGCGGTATGGCTACACCTTC	CASSQEARYGYTF
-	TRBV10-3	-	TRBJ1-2	TGTGCCATCGCGGCAAGAGTTCCTTCCAACTATGGCTACACCTTC	CAIAARVPSNYGYTF
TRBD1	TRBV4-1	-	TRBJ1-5	TGCGCCAGCAGCCAAGATAGGACAGGGAGTCAGCCCCAGCATTTT	CASSQDRTGSQPQHF
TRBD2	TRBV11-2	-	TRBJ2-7	TGTGCCAGCAGTCTTCGCGGGGGGCCGTCCTACGAGCAGTACTTC	CASSLRGGPSYEQYF
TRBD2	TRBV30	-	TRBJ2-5	TGTGCCAGAGCGGGAGGCTTGGAGGAGACCCAGTACTTC	CARAGGLEETQYF
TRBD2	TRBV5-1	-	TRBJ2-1	TGCGCCAGCAGCTTGTGGGCGACTAGCGAATACAATGAGCAGTTCTTC	CASSLWATSEYNEQFF
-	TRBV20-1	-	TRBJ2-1	TGCAGTGCTACGTACAATGAGCAGTTCTTC	CSATYNEQFF
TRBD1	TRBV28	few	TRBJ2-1	TGTGCCAGCAGTAAACCGGGACAGGGCTACAATGAGCAGTTCTTC	CASSKPGQGYNEQFF
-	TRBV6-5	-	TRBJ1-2	TGTGCCAGCAGTTACTCGTCAACCGTAACAGGGCGAGGCTACACCTTC	CASSYSSTVTGRGYTF
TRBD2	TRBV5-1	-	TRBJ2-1	TGCGCCAGCAGGCAGACTAGCGGGAGCGGTGAGCAGTTCTTC	CASRQTSGSGEQFF
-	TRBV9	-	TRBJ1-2	TGTGCCAGCAGCGGCGGGACGGGCTATGGCTACACCTTC	CASSGGTGYGYTF
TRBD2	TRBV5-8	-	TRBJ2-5	TGTGCCAGCAGCCGTTCCGGGGGGAGAGAGACCCAGTACTTC	CASSRSGGRETQYF
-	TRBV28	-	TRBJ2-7	TGTGCCAGCAGTTTACTTCTACGGAGCTCCTACGAGCAGTACTTC	CASSLLLRSSYEQYF
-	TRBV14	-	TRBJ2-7	TGTGCCAGCAGCCAGCGGCAGGGGGGTAGGTACGAGCAGTACTTC	CASSQRQGGRYEQYF
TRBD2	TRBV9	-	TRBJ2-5	TGTGCCAGCAGCGTAGCAGCGGGGATCCAAGAGACCCAGTACTTC	CASSVAAGIQETQYF
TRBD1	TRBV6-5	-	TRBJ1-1	TGTGCCAGCAGACCAGGACAGGGGAACACTGAAGCTTTCTTT	CASRPGQGNTEAFF
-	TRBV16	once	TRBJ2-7	TGTGCCAGCAGCCGTCGAAGTTCAGGCTCCTACGAGCAGTACTTC	CASSRRSSGSYEQYF
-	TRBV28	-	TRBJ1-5	TGTGCCAGCAGTTTAATGGGAGCCGATCAGCCCCAGCATTTT	CASSLMGADQPQHF
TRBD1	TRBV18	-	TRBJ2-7	TGTGCCAGCTCACCGATGGGACAGGGGCTATCCTACGAGCAGTACTTC	CASSPMGQGLSYEQYF
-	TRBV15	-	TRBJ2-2	TGTGCCACCAGCGGGGGGTACACCGGGGAGCTGTTTTTT	CATSGGYTGELFF
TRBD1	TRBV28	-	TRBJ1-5	TGTGCCAGCAGTCCCAGGACAGGGGTGGGCAATCAGCCCCAGCATTTT	CASSPRTGVGNQPQHF
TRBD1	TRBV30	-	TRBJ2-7	TGTGCCATAACGACAGGGGTCTTCTTCTACGAGCAGTACTTC	CAITTGVFFYEQYF
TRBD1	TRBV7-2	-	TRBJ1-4	TGTGCCAGCAGCTCACAAGGGACAGGAAATGAAAAACTGTTTTTT	CASSSQGTGNEKLFF
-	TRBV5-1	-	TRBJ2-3	TGCGCCAGCAGCTTGGGGTCTGTGATTAGCGCAGATACGCAGTATTTT	CASSLGSVISADTQYF
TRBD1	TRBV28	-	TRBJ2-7	TGTGCCAGCAGTGAGAGGACAGGAACCTACTACGAGCAGTACTTC	CASSERTGTYYEQYF
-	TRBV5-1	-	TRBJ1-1	TGCGCCAGCAGCATAACCACCACAGGGTACCGCACTGAAGCTTTCTTT	CASSITTTGYRTEAFF
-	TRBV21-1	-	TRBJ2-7	TGTGCCAGCAGCATCCAGCGGGACAACTACGAGCAGTACTTC	CASSIQRDNYEQYF
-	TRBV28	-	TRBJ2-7	TGTGCCAGCAGTCGCAATCTCCTATACGAGCAGTACTTC	CASSRNLLYEQYF
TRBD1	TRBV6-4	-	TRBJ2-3	TGTGCCAGCAGTGCTTCCCCGGGACAGATTGGCTCGGCGCAGTATTTT	CASSASPGQIGSAQYF
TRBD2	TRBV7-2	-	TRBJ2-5	TGTGCCAGCAGCCCCCGGCGGGGGGCGGAGACCCAGTACTTC	CASSPRRGAETQYF
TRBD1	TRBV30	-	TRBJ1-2	TGTGCCTGGACGGGGACAGTCTATGGCTACACCTTC	CAWTGTVYGYTF
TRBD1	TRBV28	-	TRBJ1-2	TGTGCCAGTATGGACAGGGGCCAAGCTAACTATGGCTACACCTTC	CASMDRGQANYGYTF
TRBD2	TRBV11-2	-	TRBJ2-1	TGTGCCAGCAGCTCAGGGTTAGCGGGACCCCTAACTGGTTACAATGAGCAGTTCTTC	CASSSGLAGPLTGYNEQFF
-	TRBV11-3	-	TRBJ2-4	TGTGCCAGCAGTGCAGGAGGATCGACCAAAAACATTCAGTACTTC	CASSAGGSTKNIQYF
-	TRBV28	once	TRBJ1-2	TGTGCCAGCAGTTCTGCCGGGCCCGGGGGGGCTTATGGCTACACCTTC	CASSSAGPGGAYGYTF
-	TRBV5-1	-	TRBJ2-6	TGCGCCAGCAGCTTCAGAGGTATTATCTCTGGGGCCAACGTCCTGACTTTC	CASSFRGIISGANVLTF
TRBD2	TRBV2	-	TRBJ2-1	TGTGCCAGCAGGACGGGACTAGCGGGCCACGAGGTCTTC	CASRTGLAGHEVF
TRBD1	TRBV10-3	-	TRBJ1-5	TGTGCCATCAGTGGGGGGACAGGCAGTCAGCCCCAGCATTTT	CAISGGTGSQPQHF